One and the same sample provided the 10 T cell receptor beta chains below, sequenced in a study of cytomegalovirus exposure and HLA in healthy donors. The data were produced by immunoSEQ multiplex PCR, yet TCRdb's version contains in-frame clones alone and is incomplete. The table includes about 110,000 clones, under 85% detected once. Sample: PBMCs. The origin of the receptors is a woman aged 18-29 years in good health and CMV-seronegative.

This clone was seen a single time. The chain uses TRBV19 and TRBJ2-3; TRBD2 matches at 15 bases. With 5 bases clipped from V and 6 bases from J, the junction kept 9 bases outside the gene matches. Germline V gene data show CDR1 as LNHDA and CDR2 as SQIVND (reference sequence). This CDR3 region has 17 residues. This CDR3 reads CASSGRTSGGAEDTQYF. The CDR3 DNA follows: TGTGCCAGTAGTGGGCGGACTAGCGGGGGGGCGGAGGATACGCAGTATTTT. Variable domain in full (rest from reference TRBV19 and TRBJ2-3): DGGITQSPKYLFRKEGQNVTLSCEQNLNHDAMYWYRQDPGQGLRLIYYSQIVNDFQKGDIAEGYSVSREKKESFPLTVTSAQKNPTAFYLCASSGRTSGGAEDTQYFGPGTRLTVL.

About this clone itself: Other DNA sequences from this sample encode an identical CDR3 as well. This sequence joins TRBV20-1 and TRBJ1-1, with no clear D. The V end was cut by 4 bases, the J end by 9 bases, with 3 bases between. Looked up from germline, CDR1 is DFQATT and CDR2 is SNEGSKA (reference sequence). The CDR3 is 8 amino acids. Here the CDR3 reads CSATQAFF. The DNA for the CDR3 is TGCAGTGCTACTCAAGCTTTCTTT.

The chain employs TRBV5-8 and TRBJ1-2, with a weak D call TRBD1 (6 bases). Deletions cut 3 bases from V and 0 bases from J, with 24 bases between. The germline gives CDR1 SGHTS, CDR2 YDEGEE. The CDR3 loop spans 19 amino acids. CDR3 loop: CASSSLRVDRFLANYGYTF. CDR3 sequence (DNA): TGTGCCAGCAGCTCCCTTAGAGTCGACAGGTTTTTAGCTAACTATGGCTACACCTTC. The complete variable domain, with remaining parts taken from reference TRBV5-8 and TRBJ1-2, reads EAGVTQSPTHLIKTRGQQATLRCSPISGHTSVYWYQQALGLGLQFLLWYDEGEERNRGNFPPRFSGRQFPNYSSELNVNALELEDSALYLCASSSLRVDRFLANYGYTFGSGTRLTVV.

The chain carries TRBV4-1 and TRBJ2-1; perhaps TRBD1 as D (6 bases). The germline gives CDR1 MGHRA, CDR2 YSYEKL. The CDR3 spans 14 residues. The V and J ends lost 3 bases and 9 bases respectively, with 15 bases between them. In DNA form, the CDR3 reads TGCGCCAGCAGCCACTACGTGGGGGCGGGTGAGCAGTTCTTC. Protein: CASSHYVGAGEQFF.

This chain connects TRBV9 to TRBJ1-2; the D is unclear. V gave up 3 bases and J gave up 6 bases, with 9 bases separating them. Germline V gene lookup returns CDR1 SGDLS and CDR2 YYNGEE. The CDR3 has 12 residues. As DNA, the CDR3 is TGTGCCAGCAGCGGCTTAGTGGATGGCTACACCTTC. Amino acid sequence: CASSGLVDGYTF. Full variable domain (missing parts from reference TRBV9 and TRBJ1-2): DSGVTQTPKHLITATGQRVTLRCSPRSGDLSVYWYQQSLDQGLQFLIQYYNGEERAKGNILERFSAQQFPDLHSELNLSSLELGDSALYFCASSGLVDGYTFGSGTRLTVV.

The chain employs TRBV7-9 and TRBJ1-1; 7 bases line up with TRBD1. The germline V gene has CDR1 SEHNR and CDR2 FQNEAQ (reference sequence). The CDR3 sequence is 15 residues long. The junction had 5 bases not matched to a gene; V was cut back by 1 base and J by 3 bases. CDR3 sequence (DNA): TGTGCCAGCAGCTTAGGAGGCAGGGGGGACACTGAAGCTTTCTTT. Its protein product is CASSLGGRGDTEAFF.

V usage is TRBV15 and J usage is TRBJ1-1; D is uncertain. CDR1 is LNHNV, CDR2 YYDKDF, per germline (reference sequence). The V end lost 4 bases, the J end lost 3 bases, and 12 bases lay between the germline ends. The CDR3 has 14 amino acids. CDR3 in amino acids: CATSTARRYTEAFF. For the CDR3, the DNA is TGTGCCACCAGCACAGCGCGACGCTACACTGAAGCTTTCTTT.

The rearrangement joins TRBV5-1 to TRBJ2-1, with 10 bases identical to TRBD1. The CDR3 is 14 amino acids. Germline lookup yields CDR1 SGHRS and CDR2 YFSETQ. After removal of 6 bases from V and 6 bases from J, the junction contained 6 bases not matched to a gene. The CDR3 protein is CASTGTGAINEQFF. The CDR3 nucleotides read TGCGCCAGCACCGGGACAGGGGCCATCAATGAGCAGTTCTTC. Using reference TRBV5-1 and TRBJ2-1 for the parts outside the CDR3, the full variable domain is KAGVTQTPRYLIKTRGQQVTLSCSPISGHRSVSWYQQTPGQGLQFLFEYFSETQRNKGNFPGRFSGRQFSNSRSEMNVSTLELGDSALYLCASTGTGAINEQFFGPGTRLTVL.

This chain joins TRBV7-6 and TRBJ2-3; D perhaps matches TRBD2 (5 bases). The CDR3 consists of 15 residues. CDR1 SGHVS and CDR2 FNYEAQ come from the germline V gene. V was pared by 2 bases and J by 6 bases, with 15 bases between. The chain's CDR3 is CASSLSTVATDTQYF. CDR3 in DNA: TGTGCCAGCAGCTTAAGTACGGTAGCGACGGATACGCAGTATTTT.

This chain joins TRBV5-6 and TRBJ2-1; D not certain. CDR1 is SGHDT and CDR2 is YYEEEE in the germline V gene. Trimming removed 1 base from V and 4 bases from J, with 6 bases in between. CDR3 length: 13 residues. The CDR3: CASSLRGYNEQFF. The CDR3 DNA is TGTGCCAGCAGCTTGAGAGGATACAATGAGCAGTTCTTC.